The rows below give T cell receptor beta chains drawn from one sample of a study of Graves' ophthalmopathy and Graves' hyperthyroidism. TCRdb redid the calling of the multiplex PCR reads with MiXCR, one entry per CDR3 protein. Counted here are roughly 400,000 distinct CDR3 sequences, about a sixth occurring once; the ten biggest clones make up roughly 2.4%. Specimen: peripheral blood. These receptors all come from an adult woman with stable Graves' hyperthyroidism. Both conserved end residues are part of each CDR3. A D gene is named only where the DNA matches it firmly. Part of the rows lack a size; the others show once, few, many or a class for expanded clones.

many	.	TRBJ1-2	TRBV6-4	CASRAGFEGEGYTF	TGTGCCAGCAGAGCCGGATTCGAGGGTGAGGGCTACACCTTC
many	TRBD1	TRBJ1-2	TRBV6-5	CASSYNTGGDGYTF	TGTGCCAGCAGTTATAATACAGGGGGTGACGGCTACACCTTC
many	.	TRBJ2-2	TRBV12-3/TRBV12-4	CASTLRGPGTGELFF	TGTGCCAGCACCCTACGGGGCCCAGGGACCGGGGAGCTGTTTTTT
many	TRBD1	TRBJ2-2	TRBV12-3/TRBV12-4	CASSLSFGKQGAAGELFF	TGTGCCAGCAGTTTGAGTTTCGGGAAACAGGGGGCGGCCGGGGAGCTGTTTTTT
many	TRBD2	TRBJ2-1	TRBV12-3/TRBV12-4	CASGRTSGLYNEQFF	TGTGCCAGCGGGCGGACTAGCGGGCTTTACAATGAGCAGTTCTTC
.	.	TRBJ2-6	TRBV6-2/TRBV6-3	CASSYSVRGSGGGANVLTF	TGTGCCAGCAGTTACTCCGTTAGGGGGTCTGGCGGCGGGGCCAACGTCCTGACTTTC
many	TRBD2	TRBJ2-5	TRBV27	CASSAATSGLETQYF	TGTGCCAGCAGTGCCGCGACTAGCGGGTTGGAGACCCAGTACTTC
.	.	TRBJ1-1	TRBV11-3	CASSLEVLGNTEAFF	TGTGCCAGCAGCTTAGAGGTATTGGGGAACACTGAAGCTTTCTTT
many	TRBD2	TRBJ2-5	TRBV12-3/TRBV12-4	CASSEASGGGETQYF	TGTGCCAGCAGTGAAGCGTCGGGGGGGGGAGAGACCCAGTACTTC
many	TRBD2	TRBJ2-5	TRBV7-2	CANTLAGETQYF	TGTGCCAACACCCTAGCGGGAGAGACCCAGTACTTC
.	.	TRBJ1-6	TRBV12-5	CASGLVGLGNSPLHF	TGTGCTAGTGGTTTGGTGGGCTTAGGAAATTCACCCCTCCACTTT
.	TRBD2	TRBJ2-7	TRBV30	CAWNSLGLAGERYEQYF	TGTGCCTGGAACTCCTTGGGACTAGCGGGAGAGAGGTACGAGCAGTACTTC